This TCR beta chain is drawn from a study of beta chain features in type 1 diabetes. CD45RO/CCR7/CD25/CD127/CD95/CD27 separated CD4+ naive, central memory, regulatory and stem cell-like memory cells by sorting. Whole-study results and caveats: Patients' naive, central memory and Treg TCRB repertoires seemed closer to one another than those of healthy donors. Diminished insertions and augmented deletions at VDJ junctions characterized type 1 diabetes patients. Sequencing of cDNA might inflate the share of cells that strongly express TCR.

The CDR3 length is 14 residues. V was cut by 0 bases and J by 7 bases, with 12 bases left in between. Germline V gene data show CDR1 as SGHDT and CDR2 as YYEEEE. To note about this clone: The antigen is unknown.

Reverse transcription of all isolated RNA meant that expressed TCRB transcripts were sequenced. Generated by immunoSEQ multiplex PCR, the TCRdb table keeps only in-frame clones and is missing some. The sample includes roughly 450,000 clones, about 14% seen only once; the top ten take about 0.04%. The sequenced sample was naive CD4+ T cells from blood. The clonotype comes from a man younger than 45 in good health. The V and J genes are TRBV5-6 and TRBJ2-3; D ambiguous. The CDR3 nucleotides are TGTGCCAGCAGCTTGGGTGAACTCGAGCATACGCAGTATTTT. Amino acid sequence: CASSLGELEHTQYF. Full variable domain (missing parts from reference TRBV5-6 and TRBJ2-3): DAGVTQSPTHLIKTRGQQVTLRCSPKSGHDTVSWYQQALGQGPQFIFQYYEEEERQRGNFPDRFSGHQFPNYSSELNVNALLLGDSALYLCASSLGELEHTQYFGPGTRLTVL.